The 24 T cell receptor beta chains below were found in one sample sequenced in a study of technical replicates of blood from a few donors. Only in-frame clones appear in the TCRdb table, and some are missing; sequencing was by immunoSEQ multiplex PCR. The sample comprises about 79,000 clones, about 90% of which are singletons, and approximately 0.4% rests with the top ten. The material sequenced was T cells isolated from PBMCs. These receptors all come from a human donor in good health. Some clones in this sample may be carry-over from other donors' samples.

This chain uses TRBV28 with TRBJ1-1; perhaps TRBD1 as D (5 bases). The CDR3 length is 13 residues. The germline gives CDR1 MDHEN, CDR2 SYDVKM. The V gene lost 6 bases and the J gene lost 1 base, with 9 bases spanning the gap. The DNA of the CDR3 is TGTGCCAGCAGACAGGTGGGGAACACTGAAGCTTTCTTT. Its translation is CASRQVGNTEAFF. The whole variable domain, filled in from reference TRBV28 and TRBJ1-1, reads DVKVTQSSRYLVKRTGEKVFLECVQDMDHENMFWYRQDPGLGLRLIYFSYDVKMKEKGDIPEGYSVSREKKERFSLILESASTNQTSMYLCASRQVGNTEAFFGQGTRLTVV.

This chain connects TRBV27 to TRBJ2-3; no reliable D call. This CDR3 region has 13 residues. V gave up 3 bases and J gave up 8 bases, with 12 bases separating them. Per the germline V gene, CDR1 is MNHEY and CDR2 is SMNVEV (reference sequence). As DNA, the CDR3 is TGTGCCAGCAGTTTTGTCCCTCCAGGTACGCAGTATTTT. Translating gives CASSFVPPGTQYF.

The CDR3: CASTPRLLTDMYGYTF. The CDR3 DNA reads as TGTGCCAGTACCCCTCGTCTCCTGACAGATATGTACGGCTACACCTTC. V gene TRBV19 combines with J gene TRBJ1-2; possibly TRBD1 for D (5 bases). The ends were cut back, 7 bases at V and 8 bases at J, with 26 bases in the middle. The CDR3 totals 16 residues. Germline CDR1 LNHDA, CDR2 SQIVND (reference sequence).

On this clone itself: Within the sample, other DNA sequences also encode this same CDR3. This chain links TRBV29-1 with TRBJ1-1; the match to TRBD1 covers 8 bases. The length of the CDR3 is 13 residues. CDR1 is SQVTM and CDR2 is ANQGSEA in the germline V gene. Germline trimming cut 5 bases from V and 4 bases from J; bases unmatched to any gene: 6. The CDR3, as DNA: TGCAGCGTTCTACAGGGGGGAGGCACTGAAGCTTTCTTT. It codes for CSVLQGGGTEAFF.

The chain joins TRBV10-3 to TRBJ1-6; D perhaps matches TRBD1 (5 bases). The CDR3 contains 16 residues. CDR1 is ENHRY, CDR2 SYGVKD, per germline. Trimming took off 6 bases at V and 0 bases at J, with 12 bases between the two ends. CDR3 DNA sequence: TGTGCCATCAGCGACAGTACGTTCTCCTATAATTCACCCCTCCACTTT. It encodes CAISDSTFSYNSPLHF.

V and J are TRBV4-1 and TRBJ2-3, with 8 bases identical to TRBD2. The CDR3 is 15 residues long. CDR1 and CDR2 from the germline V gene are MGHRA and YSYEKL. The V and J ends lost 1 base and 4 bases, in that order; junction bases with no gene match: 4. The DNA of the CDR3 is TGCGCCAGCAGCCAAGTCGGGGGGGGGCCAGATACGCAGTATTTT. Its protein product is CASSQVGGGPDTQYF.

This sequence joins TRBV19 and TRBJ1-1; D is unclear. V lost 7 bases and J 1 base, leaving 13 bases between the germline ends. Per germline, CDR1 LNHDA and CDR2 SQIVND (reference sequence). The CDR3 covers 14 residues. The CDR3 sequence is CASNGARQNTEAFF. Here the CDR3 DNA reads TGTGCCAGTAACGGCGCCAGACAGAACACTGAAGCTTTCTTT.

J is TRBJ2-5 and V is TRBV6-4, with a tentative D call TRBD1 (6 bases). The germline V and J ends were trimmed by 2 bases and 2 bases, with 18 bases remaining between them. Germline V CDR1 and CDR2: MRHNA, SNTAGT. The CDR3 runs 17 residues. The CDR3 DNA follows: TGTGCCAGCAGTGACGGACAGTTGGTACCCCATCAAGAGACCCAGTACTTC. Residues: CASSDGQLVPHQETQYF.

The CDR3 DNA follows: TGTGCCAGCAGTCCGGGTGGGACAGGGGGCAGGGAGACCCAGTACTTC. It yields the protein CASSPGGTGGRETQYF. The chain carries TRBV5-4 and TRBJ2-5; 12 bases map to TRBD1. The germline gives CDR1 SGHNT, CDR2 YYREEE (reference sequence). With V trimmed by 5 bases and J by 5 bases, 10 bases remained unmatched. The CDR3 is 16 residues long.

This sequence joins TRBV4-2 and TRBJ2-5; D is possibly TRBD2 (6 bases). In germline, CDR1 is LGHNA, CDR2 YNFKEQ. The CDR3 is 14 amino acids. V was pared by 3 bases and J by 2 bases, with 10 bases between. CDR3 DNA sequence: TGTGCCAGCAGCCACCTGACTAGTCAAGAGACCCAGTACTTC. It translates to CASSHLTSQETQYF.

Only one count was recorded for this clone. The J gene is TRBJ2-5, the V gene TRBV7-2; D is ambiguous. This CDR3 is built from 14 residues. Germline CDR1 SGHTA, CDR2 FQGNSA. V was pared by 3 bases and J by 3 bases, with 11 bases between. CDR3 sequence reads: CASSFSSVKETQYF. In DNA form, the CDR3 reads TGTGCCAGCAGCTTTAGTAGTGTAAAAGAGACCCAGTACTTC.

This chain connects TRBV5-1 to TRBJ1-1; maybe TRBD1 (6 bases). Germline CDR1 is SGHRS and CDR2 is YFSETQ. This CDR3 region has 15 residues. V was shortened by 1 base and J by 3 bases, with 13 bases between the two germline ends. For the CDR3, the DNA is TGCGCCAGCAGCTTGACTGGACAGATAGACACTGAAGCTTTCTTT. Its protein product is CASSLTGQIDTEAFF. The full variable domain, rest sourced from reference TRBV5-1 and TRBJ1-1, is KAGVTQTPRYLIKTRGQQVTLSCSPISGHRSVSWYQQTPGQGLQFLFEYFSETQRNKGNFPGRFSGRQFSNSRSEMNVSTLELGDSALYLCASSLTGQIDTEAFFGQGTRLTVV.

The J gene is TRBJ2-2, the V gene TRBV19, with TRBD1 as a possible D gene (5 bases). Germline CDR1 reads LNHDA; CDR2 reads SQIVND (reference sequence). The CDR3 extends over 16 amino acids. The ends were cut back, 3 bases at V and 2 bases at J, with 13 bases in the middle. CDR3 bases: TGTGCCAGTAGTATCAGGGCTACCACTAACACCGGGGAGCTGTTTTTT. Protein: CASSIRATTNTGELFF.

DNA for the CDR3: TGCGCCAGCAGCTTGGTGCAGGGTAGCCACAATGAGCAGTTCTTC. Protein: CASSLVQGSHNEQFF. The rearrangement links TRBV5-1 to TRBJ2-1; a weak D match, TRBD1 (5 bases). This CDR3 region has 15 residues. Germline CDR1 and CDR2: SGHRS and YFSETQ. With 0 bases removed from V and 5 bases from J, the gap between germline ends came to 12 bases.

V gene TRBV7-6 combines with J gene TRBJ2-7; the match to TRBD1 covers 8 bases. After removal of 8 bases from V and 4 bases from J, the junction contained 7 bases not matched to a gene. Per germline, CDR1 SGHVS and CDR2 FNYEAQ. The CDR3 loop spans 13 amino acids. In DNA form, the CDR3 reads TGTGCCAGCTCCGGACAGGGTGAATACGAGCAGTACTTC. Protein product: CASSGQGEYEQYF.

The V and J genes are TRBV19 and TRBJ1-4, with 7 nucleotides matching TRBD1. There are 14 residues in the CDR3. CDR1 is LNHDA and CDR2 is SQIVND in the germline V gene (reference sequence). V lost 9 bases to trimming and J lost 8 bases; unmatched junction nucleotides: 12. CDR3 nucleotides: TGTGCCAGCCAATTTACAGGGGTTGGGGAAAAACTGTTTTTT. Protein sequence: CASQFTGVGEKLFF.

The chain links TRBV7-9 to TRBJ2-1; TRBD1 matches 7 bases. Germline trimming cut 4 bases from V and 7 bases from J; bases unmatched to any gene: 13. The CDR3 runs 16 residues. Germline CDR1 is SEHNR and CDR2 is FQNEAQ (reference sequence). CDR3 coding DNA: TGTGCCAGCAGCTCGGGTAGGGGGCGATTTTTAAATGAGCAGTTCTTC. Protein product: CASSSGRGRFLNEQFF.

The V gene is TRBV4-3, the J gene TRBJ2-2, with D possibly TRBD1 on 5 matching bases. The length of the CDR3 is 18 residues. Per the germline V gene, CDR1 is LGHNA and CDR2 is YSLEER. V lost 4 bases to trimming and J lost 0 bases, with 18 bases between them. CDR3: CASSPPGKGHANTGELFF. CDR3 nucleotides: TGCGCCAGCAGCCCCCCAGGGAAGGGCCACGCGAACACCGGGGAGCTGTTTTTT.

CDR3 loop: CASSLPNRGPGANVLTF. The DNA of the CDR3 is TGTGCCAGCAGTTTACCTAACAGGGGGCCTGGGGCCAACGTCCTGACTTTC. This chain links TRBV28 with TRBJ2-6; 9 nucleotides line up with TRBD1. The CDR3 is 17 amino acids. Trimming took 2 bases from V and 2 from J; bases not matched to a gene: 4. In germline, CDR1 is MDHEN, CDR2 SYDVKM.

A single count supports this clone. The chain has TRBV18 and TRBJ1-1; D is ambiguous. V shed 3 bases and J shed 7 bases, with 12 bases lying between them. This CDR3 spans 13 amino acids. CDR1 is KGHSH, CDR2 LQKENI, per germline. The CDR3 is CASSPRAADEAFF. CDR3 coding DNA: TGTGCCAGCTCACCGAGGGCGGCTGATGAAGCTTTCTTT.

DNA of the CDR3: TGTGCCAGCTCACCGGCCCACACCTCTAACACCGGGGAGCTGTTTTTT. It is translated as CASSPAHTSNTGELFF. V and J are TRBV18 and TRBJ2-2; D remains ambiguous. The length of the CDR3 is 16 residues. Germline V gene data show CDR1 as KGHSH and CDR2 as LQKENI. Trimming removed 3 bases at V and 2 bases at J, with 13 bases between.

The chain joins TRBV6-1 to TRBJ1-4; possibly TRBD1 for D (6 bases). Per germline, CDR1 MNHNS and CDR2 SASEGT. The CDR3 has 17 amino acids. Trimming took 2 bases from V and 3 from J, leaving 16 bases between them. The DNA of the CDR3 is TGTGCCAGCAGTGAATCAGGGGCTGGAGTAGCTAATGAAAAACTGTTTTTT. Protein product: CASSESGAGVANEKLFF.

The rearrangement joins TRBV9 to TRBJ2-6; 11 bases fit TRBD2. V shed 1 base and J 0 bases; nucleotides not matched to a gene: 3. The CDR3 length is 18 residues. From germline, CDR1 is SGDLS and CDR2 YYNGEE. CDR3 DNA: TGTGCCAGCAGCGTATCCGGGACTAGCGGCTCTGGGGCCAACGTCCTGACTTTC. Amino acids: CASSVSGTSGSGANVLTF.

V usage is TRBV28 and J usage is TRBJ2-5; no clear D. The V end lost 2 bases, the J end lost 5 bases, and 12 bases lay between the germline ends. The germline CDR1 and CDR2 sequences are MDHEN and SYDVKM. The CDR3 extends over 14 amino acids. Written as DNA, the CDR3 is TGTGCCAGCAGTTTACTAACCCACGGGGAGACCCAGTACTTC. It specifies CASSLLTHGETQYF.